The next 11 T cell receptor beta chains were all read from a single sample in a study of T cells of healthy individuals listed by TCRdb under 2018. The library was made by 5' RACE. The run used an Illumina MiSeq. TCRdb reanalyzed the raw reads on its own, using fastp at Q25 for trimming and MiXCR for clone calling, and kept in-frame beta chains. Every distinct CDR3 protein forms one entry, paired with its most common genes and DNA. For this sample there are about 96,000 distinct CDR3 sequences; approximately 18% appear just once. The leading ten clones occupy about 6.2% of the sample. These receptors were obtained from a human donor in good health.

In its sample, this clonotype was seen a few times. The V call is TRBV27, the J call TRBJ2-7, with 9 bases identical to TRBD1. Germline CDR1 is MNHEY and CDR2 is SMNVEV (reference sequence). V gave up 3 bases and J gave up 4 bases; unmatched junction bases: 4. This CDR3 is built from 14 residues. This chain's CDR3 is CASSLGQGFYEQYF. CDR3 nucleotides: TGTGCCAGCAGTTTGGGACAGGGATTTTACGAGCAGTACTTC.

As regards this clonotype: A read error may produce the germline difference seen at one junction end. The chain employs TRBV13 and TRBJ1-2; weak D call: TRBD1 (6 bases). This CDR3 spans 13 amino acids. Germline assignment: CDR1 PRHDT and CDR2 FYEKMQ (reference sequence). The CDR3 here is CASSRTASYGYNF. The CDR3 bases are TGTGCCAGCAGCAGGACAGCTTCCTATGGCTACAACTTC. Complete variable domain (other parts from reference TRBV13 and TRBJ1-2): AAGVIQSPRHLIKEKRETATLKCYPIPRHDTVYWYQQGPGQDPQFLISFYEKMQSDKGSIPDRFSAQQFSDYHSELNMSSLELGDSALYFCASSRTASYGYNFGSGTRLTVV.

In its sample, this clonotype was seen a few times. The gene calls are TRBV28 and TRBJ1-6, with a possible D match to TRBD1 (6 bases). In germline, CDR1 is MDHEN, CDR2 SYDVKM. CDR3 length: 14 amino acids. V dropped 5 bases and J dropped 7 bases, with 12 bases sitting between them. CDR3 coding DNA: TGTGCCAGCAGTCTGCGACAGGTCAATTCACCCCTCCACTTT. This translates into CASSLRQVNSPLHF.

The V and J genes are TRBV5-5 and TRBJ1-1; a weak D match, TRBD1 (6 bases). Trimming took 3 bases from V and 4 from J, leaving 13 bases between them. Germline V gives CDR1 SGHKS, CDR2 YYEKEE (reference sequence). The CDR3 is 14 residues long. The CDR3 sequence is CASSWLQGSTEAFF. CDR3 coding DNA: TGTGCCAGCAGCTGGTTACAGGGAAGCACTGAAGCTTTCTTT.

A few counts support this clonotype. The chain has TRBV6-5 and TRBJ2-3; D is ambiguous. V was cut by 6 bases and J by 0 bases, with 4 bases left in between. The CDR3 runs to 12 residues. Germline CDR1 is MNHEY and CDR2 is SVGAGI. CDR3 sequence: CASRGSTDTQYF. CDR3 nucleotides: TGTGCCAGCAGGGGTAGCACAGATACGCAGTATTTT.

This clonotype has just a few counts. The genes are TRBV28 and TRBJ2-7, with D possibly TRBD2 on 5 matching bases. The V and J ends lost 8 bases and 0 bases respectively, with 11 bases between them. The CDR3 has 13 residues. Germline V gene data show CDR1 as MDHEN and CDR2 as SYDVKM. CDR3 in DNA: TGTGCCAGCTCTTGGACTGACTCCTACGAGCAGTACTTC. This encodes CASSWTDSYEQYF.

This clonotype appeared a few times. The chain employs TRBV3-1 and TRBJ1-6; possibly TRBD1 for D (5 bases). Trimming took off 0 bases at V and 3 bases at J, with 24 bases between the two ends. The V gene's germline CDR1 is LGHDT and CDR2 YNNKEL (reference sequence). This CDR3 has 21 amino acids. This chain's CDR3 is CASSQDYAPGKGFRYNSPLHF. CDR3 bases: TGTGCCAGCAGCCAAGATTACGCCCCGGGAAAGGGGTTCCGCTATAATTCACCCCTCCACTTT.

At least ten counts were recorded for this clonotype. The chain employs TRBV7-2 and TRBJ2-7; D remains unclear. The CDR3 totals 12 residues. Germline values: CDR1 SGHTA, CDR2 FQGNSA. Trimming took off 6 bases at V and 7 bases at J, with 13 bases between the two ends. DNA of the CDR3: TGTGCCAGCAGTTGGGCCCAAAGGGAGCAGTACTTC. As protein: CASSWAQREQYF. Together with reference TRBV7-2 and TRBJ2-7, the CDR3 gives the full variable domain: GAGVSQSPSNKVTEKGKDVELRCDPISGHTALYWYRQSLGQGLEFLIYFQGNSAPDKSGLPSDRFSAERTGGSVSTLTIQRTQQEDSAVYLCASSWAQREQYFGPGTRLTVT.

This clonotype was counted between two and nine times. The CDR3 loop is CASSLVRSNEQFF. The CDR3 DNA reads TGTGCCAGCAGCTTAGTTAGGAGCAATGAGCAGTTCTTC. The chain joins TRBV11-3 to TRBJ2-1; the D is unclear. Germline V lookup: CDR1 SGHNT, CDR2 YENEEA. The V and J ends lost 1 base and 6 bases respectively, with 7 bases between them. CDR3 length: 13 residues.

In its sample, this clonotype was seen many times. CDR3 coding DNA: TGTGCCTGGAGTGGGGGGCCTACGGGAAACACCATATATTTT. As protein: CAWSGGPTGNTIYF. The genes are TRBV30 and TRBJ1-3; weak D call: TRBD1 (6 bases). Trimming took off 1 base at V and 4 bases at J, with 11 bases between the two ends. Germline CDR1 reads GTSNPN; CDR2 reads SVGIG (reference sequence). This CDR3 region has 14 residues. The full variable domain, its missing parts supplied by reference TRBV30 and TRBJ1-3, is SQTIHQWPATLVQPVGSPLSLECTVEGTSNPNLYWYRQAAGRGLQLLFYSVGIGQISSEVPQNLSASRPQDRQFILSSKKLLLSDSGFYLCAWSGGPTGNTIYFGEGSWLTVV.

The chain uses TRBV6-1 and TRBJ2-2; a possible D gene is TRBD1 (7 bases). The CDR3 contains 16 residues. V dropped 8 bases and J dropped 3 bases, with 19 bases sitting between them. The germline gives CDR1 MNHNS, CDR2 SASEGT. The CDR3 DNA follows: TGTGCCAGCCCCAAGGGACAGCCGGGGGACACCGGGGAGCTGTTTTTT. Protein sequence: CASPKGQPGDTGELFF.